One and the same sample provided the 17 T cell receptor beta chains below, sequenced in a study of blood T cells in healthy people across ages. The use of a sample-barcoded 5' primer and a J-beta primer mix characterized a second PCR of roughly 6 to 11 cycles. TCRdb used MiXCR to reprocess the 5' RACE reads, holding one entry per CDR3 protein. The sample lists about 800,000 distinct CDR3 sequences, nearly 60% occurring once. Sequencing was performed on blood. These receptors originate from a man aged 25-45 years in good health.

V gene TRBV15 combines with J gene TRBJ2-7, with TRBD2 identical over 14 bases. The tail of the sequence fits TRBJ2-5 better, so the J call may be wrong. The germline gives CDR1 LNHNV, CDR2 YYDKDF (reference sequence). This CDR3 region has 17 residues. The CDR3 sequence: CATSRDRLAGGEETQYF. The CDR3 DNA follows: TGTGCCACCAGCAGAGATAGACTAGCGGGAGGGGAAGAGACCCAGTACTTC.

J is TRBJ2-7 and V is TRBV5-6; D may correspond to TRBD1 or TRBD2 (5 bases each). Trimming pared 4 bases from V and 2 bases from J, leaving 19 bases between. The germline V gene encodes CDR1 SGHDT and CDR2 YYEEEE. The CDR3 runs 16 residues. In DNA, the CDR3 is TGTGCCAGCAGCCTTGCAGGGACGTTAGGTCCCTACGAGCAGTACTTC. This sequence encodes CASSLAGTLGPYEQYF.

The V and J genes are TRBV28 and TRBJ2-7, with 9 bases lining up with TRBD2. The germline gives CDR1 MDHEN, CDR2 SYDVKM. V lost 6 bases and J lost 3; bases outside the gene matches: 9. The CDR3 sequence is 15 residues long. This chain's CDR3 is CASSEQSGRFYEQYF. In DNA, the CDR3 is TGTGCCAGCAGCGAACAGAGCGGGAGGTTCTACGAGCAGTACTTC.

V and J are TRBV29-1 and TRBJ1-2; D unresolved. With 0 bases removed from V and 5 bases from J, the gap between germline ends came to 13 bases. CDR1 and CDR2 from the germline V gene are SQVTM and ANQGSEA. The CDR3 is 14 residues long. CDR3 protein: CSVEDRILEYGYTF. CDR3 DNA: TGCAGCGTTGAAGATAGGATTTTGGAGTATGGCTACACCTTC.

V and J are TRBV30 and TRBJ2-1; no clear D gene. Trimming removed 5 bases at V and 1 base at J, with 6 bases between. Germline V gene sequence: CDR1 GTSNPN, CDR2 SVGIG (reference sequence). The CDR3 consists of 12 residues. The CDR3 region has the DNA TGTGCCTGGGCTAGTTCCTACAATGAGCAGTTCTTC. Encoded protein: CAWASSYNEQFF.

V usage is TRBV28 and J usage is TRBJ1-1; D gene unclear. Germline CDR1 is MDHEN and CDR2 is SYDVKM. This CDR3 has 13 amino acids. V lost 4 bases to trimming and J lost 3 bases, with 9 bases between them. The CDR3 region is CASSWAGYTEAFF. The CDR3 nucleotides read TGTGCCAGCAGTTGGGCGGGTTACACTGAAGCTTTCTTT.

The chain couples TRBV7-2 to TRBJ1-3, with TRBD1 as a possible D gene (6 bases). Germline loops: CDR1 SGHTA, CDR2 FQGNSA. Between the trimmed V and J ends, which lost 5 bases and 3 bases, there was a span of 14 bases. The CDR3 is 15 residues long. CDR3: CASSPRQALGNTIYF. The CDR3 region has the DNA TGTGCCAGCAGCCCTCGACAGGCCCTTGGAAACACCATATATTTT.

The J gene is TRBJ2-7, the V gene TRBV7-2, with D possibly being TRBD2 (5 bases). CDR3 length: 15 residues. Trimming left V 3 bases short and J 3 bases short, with 15 bases between. CDR1 is SGHTA, CDR2 FQGNSA, per germline. The CDR3 region is CASSFESSAVYEQYF. The CDR3 DNA is TGTGCCAGCAGCTTCGAGAGCTCAGCGGTCTACGAGCAGTACTTC.

The CDR3 DNA sequence: TGTGCCAGCAGAGAAACAACAAAAGAGACCCAGTACTTC. Protein sequence: CASRETTKETQYF. J is TRBJ2-7 and V is TRBV6-6; D remains unclear. The assigned J gene may be wrong: the sequence end matches TRBJ2-5 better. Germline assignment: CDR1 MNHNY and CDR2 SVGAGI (reference sequence). The CDR3 is 13 residues long.

This chain links TRBV15 with TRBJ2-3; 7 positions agree with TRBD1. Germline V CDR1 and CDR2: LNHNV, YYDKDF (reference sequence). The CDR3 contains 17 residues. J was trimmed by 1 base and V by 5 bases; bases with no gene match: 12. CDR3 sequence: CATSPRGQKEGTDTQYF. The CDR3 DNA reads TGTGCCACCAGCCCAAGGGGGCAAAAGGAGGGCACAGATACGCAGTATTTT.

The chain links TRBV24-1 to TRBJ1-2; TRBD1 might be the D (5 bases). Germline V lookup: CDR1 KGHDR, CDR2 SFDVKD. This CDR3 is 12 amino acids long. V was pared by 7 bases and J by 8 bases, with 13 bases between. The chain's CDR3 is CATRGQLSGYTF. The CDR3 DNA reads TGTGCCACCAGAGGACAACTTTCCGGCTACACCTTC.

This chain uses TRBV7-8 with TRBJ2-1; a possible D gene is TRBD2 (6 bases). Germline CDR1 SGHVS, CDR2 FQNEAQ. V lost 1 base and J 8 bases, leaving 18 bases between the germline ends. This CDR3 has 16 amino acids. This chain's CDR3 is CASSLEIGRGRDEQFF. DNA for the CDR3: TGTGCCAGCAGCTTAGAAATCGGGCGGGGACGGGATGAGCAGTTCTTC. Using reference TRBV7-8 and TRBJ2-1 for the parts outside the CDR3, the full variable domain is GAGVSQSPRYKVAKRGQDVALRCDPISGHVSLFWYQQALGQGPEFLTYFQNEAQLDKSGLPSDRFFAERPEGSVSTLKIQRTQQEDSAVYLCASSLEIGRGRDEQFFGPGTRLTVL.

Points on this clonotype: Compared with germline, one end of the junction differs, possibly owing to a read error. This chain connects TRBV25-1 to TRBJ2-7; tentatively, D is TRBD1 (6 bases). Germline V lookup: CDR1 MGHDK, CDR2 SYGVNS. The CDR3 consists of 13 residues. The CDR3 loop reads CASRTESSYEQYF. The CDR3 region has the DNA TGCGCCAGCAGGACAGAGAGCTCCTACGAGCAGTACTTC.

This chain uses TRBV6-5 with TRBJ1-1, with a weak D call TRBD1 (5 bases). V lost 6 bases, J lost 1 base, and 24 bases lay in between. Germline V lookup: CDR1 MNHEY, CDR2 SVGAGI. This CDR3 is 18 amino acids long. In DNA form, the CDR3 reads TGTGCCAGCAGCTACCTCCCACCGTCCCTGGGGGGGAACACTGAAGCTTTCTTT. Translated, it gives CASSYLPPSLGGNTEAFF.

The chain uses TRBV29-1 and TRBJ2-2, with a possible D match to TRBD1 (8 bases). CDR1 is SQVTM and CDR2 is ANQGSEA in the germline V gene. V lost 0 bases and J 1 base, leaving 15 bases between the germline ends. The CDR3 spans 17 residues. The DNA for the CDR3 is TGCAGCGTTGAAGATCCGGACAGGGAGGGGAACACCGGGGAGCTGTTTTTT. It specifies CSVEDPDREGNTGELFF.

V is TRBV27 and J is TRBJ1-5; D uncertain. This CDR3 has 14 amino acids. Germline-derived CDR1 and CDR2 are MNHEY and SMNVEV (reference sequence). Trimming shortened V by 6 bases and J by 0 bases, and 9 bases separated the two germline ends. The CDR3 DNA follows: TGTGCCAGCAGGACCAGAAATAGCAATCAGCCCCAGCATTTT. Its translation is CASRTRNSNQPQHF.

This clonotype was counted a few times. This chain joins TRBV10-3 and TRBJ2-7; D remains unclear. The CDR3 covers 15 residues. V lost 3 bases and J lost 0, with 12 bases in between. From germline, CDR1 is ENHRY and CDR2 SYGVKD. CDR3 sequence reads: CAISEVVSFSYEQYF. The CDR3 region has the DNA TGTGCCATCAGTGAAGTGGTCAGCTTCTCCTACGAGCAGTACTTC.